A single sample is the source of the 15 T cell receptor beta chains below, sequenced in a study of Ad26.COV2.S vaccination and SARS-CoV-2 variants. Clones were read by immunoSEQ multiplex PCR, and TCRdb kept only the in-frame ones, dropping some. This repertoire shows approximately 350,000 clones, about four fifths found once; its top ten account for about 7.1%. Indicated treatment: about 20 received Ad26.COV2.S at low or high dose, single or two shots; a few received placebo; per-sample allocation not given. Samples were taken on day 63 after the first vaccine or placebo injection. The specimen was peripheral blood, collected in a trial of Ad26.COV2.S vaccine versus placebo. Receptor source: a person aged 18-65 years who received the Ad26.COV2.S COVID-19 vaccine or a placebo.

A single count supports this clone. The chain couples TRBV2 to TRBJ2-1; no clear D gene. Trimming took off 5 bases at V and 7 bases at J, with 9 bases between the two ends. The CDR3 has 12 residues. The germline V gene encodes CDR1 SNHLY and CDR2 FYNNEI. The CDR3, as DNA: TGTGCCAGCAGTCAGACGGAAAATGAGCAGTTCTTC. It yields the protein CASSQTENEQFF. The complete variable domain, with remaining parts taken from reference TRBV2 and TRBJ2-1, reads EPEVTQTPSHQVTQMGQEVILRCVPISNHLYFYWYRQILGQKVEFLVSFYNNEISEKSEIFDDQFSVERPDGSNFTLKIRSTKLEDSAMYFCASSQTENEQFFGPGTRLTVL.

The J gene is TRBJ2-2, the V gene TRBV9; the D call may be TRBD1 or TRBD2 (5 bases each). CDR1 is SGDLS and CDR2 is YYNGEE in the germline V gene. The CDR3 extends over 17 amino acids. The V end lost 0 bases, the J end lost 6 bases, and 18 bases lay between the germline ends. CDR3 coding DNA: TGTGCCAGCAGCGTAGATCCGGGACGGGGAAAGGCCGGGGAGCTGTTTTTT. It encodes CASSVDPGRGKAGELFF.

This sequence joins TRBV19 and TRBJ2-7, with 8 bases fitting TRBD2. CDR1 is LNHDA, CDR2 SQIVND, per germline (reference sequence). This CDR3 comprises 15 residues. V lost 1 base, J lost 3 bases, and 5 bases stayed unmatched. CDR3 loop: CASSIAGGPYYEQYF. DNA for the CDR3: TGTGCCAGTAGTATAGCGGGAGGGCCTTACTACGAGCAGTACTTC. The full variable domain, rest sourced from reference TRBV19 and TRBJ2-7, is DGGITQSPKYLFRKEGQNVTLSCEQNLNHDAMYWYRQDPGQGLRLIYYSQIVNDFQKGDIAEGYSVSREKKESFPLTVTSAQKNPTAFYLCASSIAGGPYYEQYFGPGTRLTVT.

CDR3 sequence: CASSQQKRLAREQYF. CDR3 nucleotides: TGTGCCAGCAGTCAACAAAAACGACTAGCCAGGGAGCAGTACTTC. The chain carries TRBV27 and TRBJ2-7; TRBD2 aligns across 7 bases. CDR3 length: 15 residues. Germline assignment: CDR1 MNHEY and CDR2 SMNVEV (reference sequence). The J segment lost 7 bases and the V segment lost 5 bases, leaving 14 bases of the junction unmatched.

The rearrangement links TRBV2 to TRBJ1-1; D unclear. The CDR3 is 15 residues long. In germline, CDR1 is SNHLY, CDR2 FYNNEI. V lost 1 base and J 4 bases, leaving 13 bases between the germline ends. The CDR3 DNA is TGTGCCAGCAGTGAAGGGCATAGCTCGGCCACTGAAGCTTTCTTT. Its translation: CASSEGHSSATEAFF.

The DNA for the CDR3 is TGTGCCACCAGCAGGTGGGACACCGGGGAGCTGTTTTTT. Translating it yields CATSRWDTGELFF. The rearrangement joins TRBV24-1 to TRBJ2-2; D is undetermined. Germline lookup yields CDR1 KGHDR and CDR2 SFDVKD. The V end was cut by 7 bases, the J end by 3 bases, with 8 bases between. The CDR3 is 13 residues long.

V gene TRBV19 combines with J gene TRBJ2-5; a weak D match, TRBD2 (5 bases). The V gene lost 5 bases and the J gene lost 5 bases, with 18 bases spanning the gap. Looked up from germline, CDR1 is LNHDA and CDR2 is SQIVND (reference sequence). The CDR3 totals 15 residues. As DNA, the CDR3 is TGTGCCAGTAGTTCACGGGTTGGGAGCCGGGAGACCCAGTACTTC. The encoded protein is CASSSRVGSRETQYF.

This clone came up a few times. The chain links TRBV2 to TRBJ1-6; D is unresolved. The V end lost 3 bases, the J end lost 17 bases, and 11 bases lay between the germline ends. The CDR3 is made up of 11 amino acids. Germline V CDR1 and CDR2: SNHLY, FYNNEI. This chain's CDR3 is CASSDTGKIHF. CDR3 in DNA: TGTGCCAGCAGTGATACCGGGAAGATCCACTTT. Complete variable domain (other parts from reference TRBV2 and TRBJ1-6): EPEVTQTPSHQVTQMGQEVILRCVPISNHLYFYWYRQILGQKVEFLVSFYNNEISEKSEIFDDQFSVERPDGSNFTLKIRSTKLEDSAMYFCASSDTGKIHFGNGTRLTVT.

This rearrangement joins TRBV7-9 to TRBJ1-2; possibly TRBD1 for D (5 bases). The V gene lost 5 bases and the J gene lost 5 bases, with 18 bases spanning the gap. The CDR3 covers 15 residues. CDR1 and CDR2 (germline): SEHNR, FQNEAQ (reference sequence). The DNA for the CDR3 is TGTGCCAGCAGCCCGTTAATGGGGACGGCTTATGGCTACACCTTC. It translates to CASSPLMGTAYGYTF.

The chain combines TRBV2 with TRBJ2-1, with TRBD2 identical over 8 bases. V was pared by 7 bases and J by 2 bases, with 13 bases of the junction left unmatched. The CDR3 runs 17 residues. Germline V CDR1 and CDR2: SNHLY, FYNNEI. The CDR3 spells CASIPLQPGGAYNEQFF. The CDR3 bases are TGTGCCAGCATCCCCCTCCAACCCGGGGGGGCCTACAATGAGCAGTTCTTC.

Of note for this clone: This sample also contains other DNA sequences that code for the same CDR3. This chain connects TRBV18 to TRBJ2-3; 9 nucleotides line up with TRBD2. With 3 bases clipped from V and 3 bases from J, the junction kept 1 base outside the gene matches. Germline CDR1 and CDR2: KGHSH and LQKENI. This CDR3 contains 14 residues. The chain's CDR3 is CASSPTSGTDTQYF. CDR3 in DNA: TGTGCCAGCTCACCTACTAGCGGGACAGATACGCAGTATTTT.

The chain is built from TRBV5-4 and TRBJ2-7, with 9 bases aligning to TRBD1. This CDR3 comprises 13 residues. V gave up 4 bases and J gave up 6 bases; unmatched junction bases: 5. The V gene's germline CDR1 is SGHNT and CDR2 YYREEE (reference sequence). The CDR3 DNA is TGTGCCAGCAGCCAGGGACAGGGCCCCGAGCAGTACTTC. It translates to CASSQGQGPEQYF.

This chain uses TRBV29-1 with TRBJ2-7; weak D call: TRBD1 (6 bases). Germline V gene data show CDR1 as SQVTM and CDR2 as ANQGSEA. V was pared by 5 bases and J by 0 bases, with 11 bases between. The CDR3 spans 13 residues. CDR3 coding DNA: TGCAGCGTTCAGGACAGCTTCTCCTACGAGCAGTACTTC. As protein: CSVQDSFSYEQYF.

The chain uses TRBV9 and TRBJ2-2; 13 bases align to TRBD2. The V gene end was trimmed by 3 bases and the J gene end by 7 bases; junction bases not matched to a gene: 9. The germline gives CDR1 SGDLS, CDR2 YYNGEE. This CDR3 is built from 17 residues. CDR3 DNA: TGTGCCAGCAGCGAGGGGACTAGCGGGAAGAGGAACGGGGAGCTGTTTTTT. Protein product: CASSEGTSGKRNGELFF.

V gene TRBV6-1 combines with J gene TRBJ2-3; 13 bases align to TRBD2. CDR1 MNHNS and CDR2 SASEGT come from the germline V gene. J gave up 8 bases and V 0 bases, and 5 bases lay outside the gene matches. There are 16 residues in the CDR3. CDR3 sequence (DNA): TGTGCCAGCAGTGAAGCATGGACTAGCGGGAGTATTACGCAGTATTTT. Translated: CASSEAWTSGSITQYF.